This T cell receptor beta chain was identified during a study of blood T cell repertoires in COVID-19. Study in general: Both acute and convalescent COVID-19 samples were obtained from the United States, Italy and Spain. The cDNA or gDNA used as material had been derived from T cells, B-cell-depleted T cells, or PBMCs.

Per the original data handling: Estimated nucleated cell counts came from reference gene primer amplification. Data came from immunoSEQ multiplex PCR; TCRdb stores just in-frame clones and leaves some out. V, J and clone size derive from that table, while D and trimming were established from the DNA sequence. The sample includes approximately 140,000 clones, over 65% of them seen just once. Per germline, CDR1 GTSNPN and CDR2 SVGIG (reference sequence). This CDR3 comprises 14 residues. V was cut by 2 bases and J by 1 base, with 11 bases left in between. This chain connects TRBV30 to TRBJ1-1, with D maybe TRBD1 (5 bases). The clonotype was recovered from a man between 50 and 59 years old with acute or convalescent COVID-19. Sequenced material: peripheral blood. In DNA, the CDR3 is TGTGCCTGGAGTCGGGCAGGGTGGAACACTGAAGCTTTCTTT. It encodes CAWSRAGWNTEAFF. Looking up the rest from reference TRBV30 and TRBJ1-1 gives the full variable domain: SQTIHQWPATLVQPVGSPLSLECTVEGTSNPNLYWYRQAAGRGLQLLFYSVGIGQISSEVPQNLSASRPQDRQFILSSKKLLLSDSGFYLCAWSRAGWNTEAFFGQGTRLTVV.